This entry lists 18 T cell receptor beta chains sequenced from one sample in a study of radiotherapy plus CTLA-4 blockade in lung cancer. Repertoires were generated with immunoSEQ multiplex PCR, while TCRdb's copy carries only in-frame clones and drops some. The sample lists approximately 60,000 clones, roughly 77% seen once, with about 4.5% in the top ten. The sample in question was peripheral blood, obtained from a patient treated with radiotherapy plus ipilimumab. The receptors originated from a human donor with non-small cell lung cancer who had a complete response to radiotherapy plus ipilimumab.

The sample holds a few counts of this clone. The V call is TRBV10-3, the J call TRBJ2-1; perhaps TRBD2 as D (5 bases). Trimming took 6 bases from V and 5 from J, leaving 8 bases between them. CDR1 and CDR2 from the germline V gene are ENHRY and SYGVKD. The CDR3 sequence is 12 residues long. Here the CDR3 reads CAIREENNEQFF. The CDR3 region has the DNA TGTGCCATCAGGGAGGAAAACAATGAGCAGTTCTTC.

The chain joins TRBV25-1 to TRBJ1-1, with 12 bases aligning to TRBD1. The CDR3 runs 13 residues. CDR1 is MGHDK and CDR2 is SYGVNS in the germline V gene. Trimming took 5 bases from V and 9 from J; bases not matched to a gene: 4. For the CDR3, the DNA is TGTGCCAGCAGTAACCGGGACAGGGGGCAAGCTTTCTTT. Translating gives CASSNRDRGQAFF.

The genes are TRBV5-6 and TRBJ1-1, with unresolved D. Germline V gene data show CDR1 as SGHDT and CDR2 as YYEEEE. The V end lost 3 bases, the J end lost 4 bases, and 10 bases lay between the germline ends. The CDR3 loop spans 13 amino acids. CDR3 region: CASSSPLVTEAFF. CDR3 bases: TGTGCCAGCAGCTCACCATTAGTCACTGAAGCTTTCTTT.

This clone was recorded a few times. This CDR3 is CASSLEVNSGIYEQFF. The CDR3 DNA reads TGCGCCAGCAGCTTGGAGGTTAATAGCGGGATTTATGAGCAGTTCTTC. The chain employs TRBV5-1 and TRBJ2-1; TRBD2 matches 8 bases. CDR3 length: 16 amino acids. From germline, CDR1 is SGHRS and CDR2 YFSETQ. V gave up 0 bases and J gave up 8 bases; unmatched junction bases: 10.

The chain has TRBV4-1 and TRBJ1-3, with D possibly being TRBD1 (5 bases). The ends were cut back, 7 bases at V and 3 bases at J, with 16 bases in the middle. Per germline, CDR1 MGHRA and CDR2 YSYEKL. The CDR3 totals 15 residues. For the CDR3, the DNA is TGCGCCAGCACCCTGGGGGGATTGGGTGGAAACACCATATATTTT. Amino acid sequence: CASTLGGLGGNTIYF.

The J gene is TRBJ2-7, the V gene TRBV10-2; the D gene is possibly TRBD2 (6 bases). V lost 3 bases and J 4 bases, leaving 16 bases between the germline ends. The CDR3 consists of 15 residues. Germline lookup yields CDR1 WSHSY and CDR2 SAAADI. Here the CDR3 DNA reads TGCGCCAGCAGTGAAGAGGACGGGAGAAAATACGAGCAGTACGTC. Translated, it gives CASSEEDGRKYEQYV.

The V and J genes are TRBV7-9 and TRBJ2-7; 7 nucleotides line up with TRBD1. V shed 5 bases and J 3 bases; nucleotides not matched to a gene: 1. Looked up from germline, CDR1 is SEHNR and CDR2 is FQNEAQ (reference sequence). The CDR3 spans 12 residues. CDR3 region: CASSAGGYEQYV. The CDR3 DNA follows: TGTGCCAGCAGCGCAGGGGGCTACGAGCAGTACGTC.

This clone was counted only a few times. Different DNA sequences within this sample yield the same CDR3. This CDR3 reads CASSLGRNTEAFF. The DNA for the CDR3 is TGTGCCAGCAGCTTAGGACGGAACACTGAAGCTTTCTTT. The chain is built from TRBV7-2 and TRBJ1-1; D gene ambiguous. The germline CDR1 and CDR2 sequences are SGHTA and FQGNSA. This CDR3 contains 13 residues. V was shortened by 1 base and J by 1 base, with 4 bases between the two germline ends. Filled out from reference TRBV7-2 and TRBJ1-1, the complete variable domain reads GAGVSQSPSNKVTEKGKDVELRCDPISGHTALYWYRQSLGQGLEFLIYFQGNSAPDKSGLPSDRFSAERTGGSVSTLTIQRTQQEDSAVYLCASSLGRNTEAFFGQGTRLTVV.

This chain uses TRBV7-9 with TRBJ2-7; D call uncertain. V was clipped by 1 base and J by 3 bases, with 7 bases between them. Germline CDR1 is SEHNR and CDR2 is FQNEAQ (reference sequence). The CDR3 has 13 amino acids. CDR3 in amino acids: CASSLGPGYEQYV. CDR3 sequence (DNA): TGTGCCAGCAGCTTAGGACCGGGCTACGAGCAGTACGTC.

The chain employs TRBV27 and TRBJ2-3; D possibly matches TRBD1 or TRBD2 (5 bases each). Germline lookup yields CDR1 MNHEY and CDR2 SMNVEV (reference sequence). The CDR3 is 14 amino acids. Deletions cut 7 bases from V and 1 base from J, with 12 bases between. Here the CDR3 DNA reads TGTGCCAGCACTGAACTGGGGGGCACAGATACGCAGTATTTT. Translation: CASTELGGTDTQYF.

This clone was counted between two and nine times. CDR3 sequence: CATSHLGSIDTGELFF. The DNA of the CDR3 is TGTGCCACTTCCCACCTCGGGAGTATAGACACCGGGGAGCTGTTTTTT. The gene calls are TRBV10-3 and TRBJ2-2, with D perhaps matching TRBD2 (6 bases). CDR1 and CDR2 (germline): ENHRY, SYGVKD. V was pared by 10 bases and J by 3 bases, with 21 bases between. The CDR3 runs to 16 residues.

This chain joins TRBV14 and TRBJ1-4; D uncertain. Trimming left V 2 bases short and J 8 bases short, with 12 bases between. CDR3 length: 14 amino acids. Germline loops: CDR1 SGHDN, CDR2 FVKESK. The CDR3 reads CASSQLRLGEKLFF. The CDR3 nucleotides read TGTGCCAGCAGCCAATTAAGACTGGGCGAAAAACTGTTTTTT.

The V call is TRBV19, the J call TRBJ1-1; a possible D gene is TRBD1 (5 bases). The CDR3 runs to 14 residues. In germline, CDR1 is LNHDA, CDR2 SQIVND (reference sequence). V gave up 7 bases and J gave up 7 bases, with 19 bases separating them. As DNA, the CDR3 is TGTGCCAGTACCTCGACAGTACCCAATAGTGAAGCTTTCTTT. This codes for CASTSTVPNSEAFF.

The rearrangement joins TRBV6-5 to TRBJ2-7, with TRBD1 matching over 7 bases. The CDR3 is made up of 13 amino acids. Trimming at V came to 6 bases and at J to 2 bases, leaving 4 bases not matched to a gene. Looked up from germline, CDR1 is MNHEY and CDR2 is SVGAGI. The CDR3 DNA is TGTGCCAGCAGCCGACAGGGTCCCTACGAGCAGTACGTC. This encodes CASSRQGPYEQYV.

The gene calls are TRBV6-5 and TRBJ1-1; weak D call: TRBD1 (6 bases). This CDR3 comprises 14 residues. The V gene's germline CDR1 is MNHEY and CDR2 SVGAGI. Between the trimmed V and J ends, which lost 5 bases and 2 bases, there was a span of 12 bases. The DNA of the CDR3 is TGTGCCAGCAGTGAGAGACAGGTTAACACTGAAGCTTTCTTT. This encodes CASSERQVNTEAFF.

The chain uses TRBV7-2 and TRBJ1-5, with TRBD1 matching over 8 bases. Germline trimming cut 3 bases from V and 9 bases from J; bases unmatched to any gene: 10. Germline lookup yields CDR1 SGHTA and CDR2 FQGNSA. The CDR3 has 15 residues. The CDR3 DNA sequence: TGTGCCAGCAGCTTTGAGACGGACAGGGATGGGCCCCAGCATTTT. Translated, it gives CASSFETDRDGPQHF. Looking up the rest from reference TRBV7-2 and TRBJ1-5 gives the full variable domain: GAGVSQSPSNKVTEKGKDVELRCDPISGHTALYWYRQSLGQGLEFLIYFQGNSAPDKSGLPSDRFSAERTGGSVSTLTIQRTQQEDSAVYLCASSFETDRDGPQHFGDGTRLSIL.

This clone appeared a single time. The CDR3 DNA follows: TGTGCCAGCAGAAGGGACAGGGGGATTGATGAGCAGTTCTTC. The encoded protein is CASRRDRGIDEQFF. This chain joins TRBV2 and TRBJ2-1; 11 bases agree with TRBD1. The CDR3 is 14 amino acids. In germline, CDR1 is SNHLY, CDR2 FYNNEI. Losses at the gene ends were 6 bases for V and 8 bases for J; bases not matched to a gene: 6.

CDR3 sequence: CASLPGQGANYGYTF. In DNA form, the CDR3 reads TGTGCCAGCCTACCCGGACAGGGAGCTAACTATGGCTACACCTTC. The J gene is TRBJ1-2, the V gene TRBV28; 8 positions match TRBD1. Germline lookup yields CDR1 MDHEN and CDR2 SYDVKM. With V trimmed by 8 bases and J by 0 bases, 8 bases remained unmatched. The CDR3 extends over 15 amino acids.